The source of this T cell receptor (beta chain) is a study of radiotherapy plus CTLA-4 blockade in lung cancer. Study information: Objective responses were recorded in around a sixth of patients, with disease control recorded in 25% to 35%.

Notes on the study in general: Per reports, early blood T cell clone dynamics, plus interferon-beta, forecast response most strongly.

A note on this clone: Its antigen is unknown.

The germline V gene encodes CDR1 SGDLS and CDR2 YYNGEE. Trimming removed 1 base from V and 0 bases from J, with 11 bases in between. This CDR3 contains 16 residues. The assay was immunoSEQ multiplex PCR, and TCRdb's table has in-frame clones only and misses some. Of about 85,000 clones listed, approximately 83% are singletons. V is TRBV9 and J is TRBJ2-1, with D tentatively TRBD1 (6 bases). This receptor was obtained from a human donor with non-small cell lung cancer who had a partial response to radiotherapy plus ipilimumab. Source: peripheral blood, taken from a patient treated with radiotherapy plus ipilimumab. For the CDR3, the DNA is TGTGCCAGCAGCGTACCCAACAGGGACTCCTACAATGAGCAGTTCTTC. Translating it yields CASSVPNRDSYNEQFF. The full variable domain, completed using reference TRBV9 and TRBJ2-1, is DSGVTQTPKHLITATGQRVTLRCSPRSGDLSVYWYQQSLDQGLQFLIQYYNGEERAKGNILERFSAQQFPDLHSELNLSSLELGDSALYFCASSVPNRDSYNEQFFGPGTRLTVL.